This T cell receptor beta chain was sequenced for a study of human T cells and chemical hapten exposure. Looking at the study overall: Once 0.01% DPC had been applied to the upper back by patch test, readings were taken at 6 days.

At least ten counts were recorded for this clonotype. No antigen is known for it. TCRdb re-called the RACE reads with MiXCR, one entry per CDR3 protein. The sample lists more than 100,000 distinct CDR3 sequences, approximately 13% occurring once. Broader study findings: Compared with pre-sensitization or healthy control sets, expanded TCRs clustered more. TCRs at high frequency, those above 1 in 1000, did not change with DPC sensitization.

CDR3 length: 13 residues. Trimming shortened V by 5 bases and J by 2 bases, and 10 bases separated the two germline ends. Germline V CDR1 and CDR2: SGHKS, YYEKEE (reference sequence). Stated time point: pre-sensitization, week 0. Described treatment: therapeutic diphenylcyclopropenone sensitization with weekly scalp DPC. Source: whole blood, taken in connection with sensitization to the hapten diphenylcyclopropenone (DPC). The chain has TRBV5-5 and TRBJ2-5; D unresolved. The TCR was taken from a woman aged 18-35 years with alopecia areata. Some clones in this sample may be carry-over from other donors' samples. The CDR3 here is CASSLVGQETQYF. In nucleotides, the CDR3 is TGTGCCAGCAGTTTAGTGGGGCAAGAGACCCAGTACTTC.